These T cell receptor beta chains were read from a single sample in a study of cytomegalovirus exposure and HLA in healthy donors. Repertoires were generated with immunoSEQ multiplex PCR, while TCRdb's copy carries only in-frame clones and drops some. Among roughly 140,000 clones listed, just over 90% were seen once. The specimen was PBMCs. Receptors originate from a man aged 18-30 years in good health and CMV-seronegative. CDR3s include the opening cysteine and the closing phenylalanine or tryptophan. The D gene is left open where the match is weak. A row's size may be missing; if present it is once, few, many or a size class.

j_call: TRBJ2-1
d_call: TRBD2
clone_size: -
v_call: TRBV7-8
cdr3_nt: TGTGCCAGCAGCTCCCGACTAGCGGGAGCCTACAATGAGCAGTTCTTC
cdr3_aa: CASSSRLAGAYNEQFF

j_call: TRBJ1-2
d_call: -
clone_size: -
v_call: TRBV10-2
cdr3_nt: TGCGCCAGCAGGGGAAGTCGGGGGACTAACTATGGCTACACCTTC
cdr3_aa: CASRGSRGTNYGYTF

j_call: TRBJ1-3
d_call: TRBD1
clone_size: -
v_call: TRBV9
cdr3_nt: TGTGCCAGCAGCGTCGGGACAGGGTGGACTGGAAACACCATATATTTT
cdr3_aa: CASSVGTGWTGNTIYF

j_call: TRBJ1-2
d_call: -
clone_size: -
v_call: TRBV9
cdr3_nt: TGTGCCAGCAGCAACCGGGACACCCCTGGGTATGGCTACACCTTC
cdr3_aa: CASSNRDTPGYGYTF

j_call: TRBJ2-1
d_call: TRBD1
clone_size: once
v_call: TRBV13
cdr3_nt: TGTGCCAGCAGAGAGCGGACAGGGGTCGGCTACAATGAGCAGTTCTTC
cdr3_aa: CASRERTGVGYNEQFF

j_call: TRBJ1-2
d_call: -
clone_size: -
v_call: TRBV27
cdr3_nt: TGTGCCAGCAGTTTACACAGGTCTAACTATGGCTACACCTTC
cdr3_aa: CASSLHRSNYGYTF

j_call: TRBJ1-1
d_call: TRBD1
clone_size: -
v_call: TRBV11-2
cdr3_nt: TGTGCCAGCAGCTTAGTGACAGGGGGGATTGAAGCTTTCTTT
cdr3_aa: CASSLVTGGIEAFF

j_call: TRBJ1-2
d_call: -
clone_size: -
v_call: TRBV7-9
cdr3_nt: TGTGCCAGCAGCTTATTACCCGTACTTAACTATGGCTACACCTTC
cdr3_aa: CASSLLPVLNYGYTF

j_call: TRBJ2-7
d_call: -
clone_size: -
v_call: TRBV5-1
cdr3_nt: TGCGCCAGCAGCTTGGATGGGACAAACTACGAGCAGTACTTC
cdr3_aa: CASSLDGTNYEQYF

j_call: TRBJ2-5
d_call: -
clone_size: -
v_call: TRBV9
cdr3_nt: TGTGCCAGCAGCCAAGGCGGGTTACAAGAGACCCAGTACTTC
cdr3_aa: CASSQGGLQETQYF

j_call: TRBJ1-2
d_call: -
clone_size: once
v_call: TRBV19
cdr3_nt: TGTGCCAGTAGAGTGGCCTATGGCTACACCTTC
cdr3_aa: CASRVAYGYTF

j_call: TRBJ2-3
d_call: TRBD1
clone_size: -
v_call: TRBV18
cdr3_nt: TGTGCCAGCTCACCGAACTCCGGGACAGGGGCCACAGATACGCAGTATTTT
cdr3_aa: CASSPNSGTGATDTQYF

j_call: TRBJ1-1
d_call: -
clone_size: -
v_call: TRBV7-9
cdr3_nt: TGTGCCAGCAGCTTAGTACAGAACACTGAAGCTTTCTTT
cdr3_aa: CASSLVQNTEAFF

j_call: TRBJ1-1
d_call: -
clone_size: -
v_call: TRBV18
cdr3_nt: TGTGCCAGCTCACCTGGCAGGGGCCGCAACACTGAAGCTTTCTTT
cdr3_aa: CASSPGRGRNTEAFF

j_call: TRBJ2-1
d_call: -
clone_size: -
v_call: TRBV7-9
cdr3_nt: TGTGCCAGCAGCTATGGGGGCACCTACAATGAGCAGTTCTTC
cdr3_aa: CASSYGGTYNEQFF

j_call: TRBJ2-3
d_call: TRBD2
clone_size: -
v_call: TRBV7-8
cdr3_nt: TGTGCCAGCAGCTCGAGGACTAGCGGGGGCACAGATACGCAGTATTTT
cdr3_aa: CASSSRTSGGTDTQYF

j_call: TRBJ1-2
d_call: -
clone_size: -
v_call: TRBV7-9
cdr3_nt: TGTGCCAGCAGCTTTCAGGACTATGGCTACACCTTC
cdr3_aa: CASSFQDYGYTF

j_call: TRBJ1-1
d_call: TRBD1
clone_size: once
v_call: TRBV9
cdr3_nt: TGTGCCAGCAGCGTAGTAGTAGGGGACAGGGGGACTGAAGCTTTCTTT
cdr3_aa: CASSVVVGDRGTEAFF

j_call: TRBJ2-1
d_call: TRBD2
clone_size: -
v_call: TRBV25-1
cdr3_nt: TGTGCCAGCAGTGAATCGAGCGGGGTGAACAATGAGCAGTTCTTC
cdr3_aa: CASSESSGVNNEQFF

j_call: TRBJ2-3
d_call: TRBD1
clone_size: -
v_call: TRBV27
cdr3_nt: TGTGCCAGCAGCGTACAGGGGGCGCGACCCCCTACAGATACGCAGTATTTT
cdr3_aa: CASSVQGARPPTDTQYF

j_call: TRBJ1-1
d_call: -
clone_size: -
v_call: TRBV9
cdr3_nt: TGTGCCAGCAGCGTAACCGGGGGGACTGAAGCTTTCTTT
cdr3_aa: CASSVTGGTEAFF

j_call: TRBJ2-2
d_call: -
clone_size: -
v_call: TRBV30
cdr3_nt: TGTGCCTGGAGTGCGACCTTCACAGGGATCGGGGAGCTGTTTTTT
cdr3_aa: CAWSATFTGIGELFF

j_call: TRBJ2-7
d_call: -
clone_size: -
v_call: TRBV6-1
cdr3_nt: TGTGCCAGCAGTGGCCGGACAGAGACCCCCTACGAGCAGTACTTC
cdr3_aa: CASSGRTETPYEQYF

j_call: TRBJ2-1
d_call: -
clone_size: -
v_call: TRBV5-1
cdr3_nt: TGCGCCAGCAGCTTGGGGCAGGCATACAATGAGCAGTTCTTC
cdr3_aa: CASSLGQAYNEQFF

j_call: TRBJ1-2
d_call: -
clone_size: -
v_call: TRBV5-1
cdr3_nt: TGCGCCAGCAGCTTGGTAGGGGCCCTGTCGGGTGGCTACACCTTC
cdr3_aa: CASSLVGALSGGYTF

j_call: TRBJ2-1
d_call: TRBD2
clone_size: -
v_call: TRBV19
cdr3_nt: TGTGCCAGTAGTCTCCTGACTAGCGGGAGCTCCTACAATGAGCAGTTCTTC
cdr3_aa: CASSLLTSGSSYNEQFF

j_call: TRBJ1-4
d_call: -
clone_size: -
v_call: TRBV10-3
cdr3_nt: TGTGCCATCGGTGGGGTCCAGGGAGGAGAAAAACTGTTTTTT
cdr3_aa: CAIGGVQGGEKLFF

j_call: TRBJ2-2
d_call: TRBD1
clone_size: -
v_call: TRBV5-1
cdr3_nt: TGCGCCAGCAGCTTGGAGACAGGGGGGTGGACCGGGGAGCTGTTTTTT
cdr3_aa: CASSLETGGWTGELFF

j_call: TRBJ2-1
d_call: -
clone_size: -
v_call: TRBV5-4
cdr3_nt: TGTGCCAGCAGCTCGCGCGAGTGGAACCGAGGGAATGAGCAGTTCTTC
cdr3_aa: CASSSREWNRGNEQFF

j_call: TRBJ1-1
d_call: TRBD1
clone_size: -
v_call: TRBV19
cdr3_nt: TGTGCCAGTAGTATAGATGAGGGTAGAGGGGGCTGGGCGGACACTGAAGCTTTCTTT
cdr3_aa: CASSIDEGRGGWADTEAFF

j_call: TRBJ1-5
d_call: -
clone_size: -
v_call: TRBV7-9
cdr3_nt: TGTGCCAGCAGCCCACTTACGGGGGTACCCCAGCATTTT
cdr3_aa: CASSPLTGVPQHF

j_call: TRBJ2-5
d_call: TRBD1
clone_size: once
v_call: TRBV15
cdr3_nt: TGTGCCACCAGCAGAGGAGGGACAGGGGAGACCCAGTACTTC
cdr3_aa: CATSRGGTGETQYF

j_call: TRBJ2-4
d_call: TRBD2
clone_size: -
v_call: TRBV30
cdr3_nt: TGTGCCTGGAGTGTGTGGGGGGGAAACATTCAGTACTTC
cdr3_aa: CAWSVWGGNIQYF

j_call: TRBJ2-3
d_call: -
clone_size: -
v_call: TRBV21-1
cdr3_nt: TGTGCCAGCAGTGACGACCTAGCCCTCACAGATACGCAGTATTTT
cdr3_aa: CASSDDLALTDTQYF

j_call: TRBJ2-2
d_call: TRBD2
clone_size: -
v_call: TRBV15
cdr3_nt: TGTGCCACCAGCAGAGAACTAGCGGACGGGGAGCTGTTTTTT
cdr3_aa: CATSRELADGELFF

j_call: TRBJ1-2
d_call: -
clone_size: -
v_call: TRBV19
cdr3_nt: TGTGCCAGTAGTCCCGACGGCAGGGCCTATGGCTACACCTTC
cdr3_aa: CASSPDGRAYGYTF